This T cell receptor beta chain was obtained from a study of cytomegalovirus exposure and HLA in healthy donors. Overall study findings and caveats: Productive rates of about 90% or about 30% were seen for most TCR beta V segments in an earlier analysis.

In germline, CDR1 is SQVTM, CDR2 ANQGSEA. V lost 2 bases, J lost 2 bases, and 12 bases lay in between. The CDR3 spans 14 residues. About this clone: Antigen specificity is unknown.

Primers included in the PCR were 60 Vbeta and 13 Jbeta primers. Generated by immunoSEQ multiplex PCR, the TCRdb table keeps only in-frame clones and is missing some. The sample lists more than 95,000 clones; more than 70% were seen once. Sequenced sample: PBMCs. The rearrangement uses TRBV29-1 and TRBJ2-5; maybe TRBD2 (5 bases). The sequence was collected from a woman aged 50 to 60 in good health and CMV-seropositive. The CDR3 region is CSVEFREGQETQYF. Here the CDR3 DNA reads TGCAGCGTTGAATTTCGGGAAGGGCAAGAGACCCAGTACTTC. Together with reference TRBV29-1 and TRBJ2-5, the CDR3 gives the full variable domain: SAVISQKPSRDICQRGTSLTIQCQVDSQVTMMFWYRQQPGQSLTLIATANQGSEATYESGFVIDKFPISRPNLTFSTLTVSNMSPEDSSIYLCSVEFREGQETQYFGPGTRLLVL.